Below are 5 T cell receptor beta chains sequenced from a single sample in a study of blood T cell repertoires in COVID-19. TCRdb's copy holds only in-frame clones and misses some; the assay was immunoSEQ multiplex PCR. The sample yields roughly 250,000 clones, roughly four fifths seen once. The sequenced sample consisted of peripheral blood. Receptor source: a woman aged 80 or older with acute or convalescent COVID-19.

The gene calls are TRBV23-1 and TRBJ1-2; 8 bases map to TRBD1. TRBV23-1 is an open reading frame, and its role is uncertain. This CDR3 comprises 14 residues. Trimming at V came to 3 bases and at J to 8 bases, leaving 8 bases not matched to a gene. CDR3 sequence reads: CASSHGQGRSGYTF. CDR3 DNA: TGCGCCAGCAGTCACGGACAGGGAAGGAGCGGCTACACCTTC.

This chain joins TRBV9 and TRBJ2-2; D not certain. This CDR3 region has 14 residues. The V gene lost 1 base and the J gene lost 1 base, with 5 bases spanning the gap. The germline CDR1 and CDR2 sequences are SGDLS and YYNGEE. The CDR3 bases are TGTGCCAGCAGCGTATCCAAGAACACCGGGGAGCTGTTTTTT. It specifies CASSVSKNTGELFF.

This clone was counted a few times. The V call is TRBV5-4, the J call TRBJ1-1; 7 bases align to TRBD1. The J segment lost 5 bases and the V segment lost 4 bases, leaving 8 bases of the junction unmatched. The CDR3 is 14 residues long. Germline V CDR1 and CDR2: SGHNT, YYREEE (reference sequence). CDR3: CASSPARGRTEAFF. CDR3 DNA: TGTGCCAGCAGCCCGGCCAGGGGGAGGACTGAAGCTTTCTTT.

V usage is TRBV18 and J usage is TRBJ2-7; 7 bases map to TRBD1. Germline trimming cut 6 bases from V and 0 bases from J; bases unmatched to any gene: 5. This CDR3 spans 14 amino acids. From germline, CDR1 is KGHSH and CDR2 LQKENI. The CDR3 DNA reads TGTGCCAGCTCTCCGACAGGGAGCTCCTACGAGCAGTACTTC. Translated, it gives CASSPTGSSYEQYF.

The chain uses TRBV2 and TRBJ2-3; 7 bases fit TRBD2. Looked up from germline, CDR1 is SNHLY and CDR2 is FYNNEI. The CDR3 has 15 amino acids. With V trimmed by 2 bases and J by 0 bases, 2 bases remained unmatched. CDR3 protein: CASSEWGGSTDTQYF. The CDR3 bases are TGTGCCAGCAGTGAATGGGGGGGAAGCACAGATACGCAGTATTTT.